This record concerns one T cell receptor beta chain sequence. The CDR3 consists of 14 residues. Germline lookup yields CDR1 SGHAT and CDR2 FQNNGV. V was clipped by 3 bases and J by 1 base, with 10 bases between them. The source of the sample is a study of blood T cell repertoires in COVID-19. Sequencing used immunoSEQ multiplex PCR; TCRdb keeps in-frame clones, though not all of them. The table lists under 500,000 clones, about 85% of them singletons, with almost 2% in the top ten. The clonotype comes from a woman aged 18-29 years with acute COVID-19. This chain links TRBV11-2 with TRBJ2-7, with no clear D. The sequenced material came from PBMCs or T cells enriched from blood (not recorded which). The CDR3 DNA reads TGTGCCAGCAGCTTCGCGACTGGATCCTACGAGCAGTACTTC. It is translated as CASSFATGSYEQYF.